The 2 T cell receptor beta chains listed next were all sequenced from one sample in a study of identical twins. TCRdb redid the calling of the 5' RACE reads with MiXCR, one entry per CDR3 protein. The table includes about 250,000 distinct CDR3 sequences, about 8.9% detected once. The same sample was also used in a study of yellow fever vaccine responses in identical twins.

The specimen sequenced was CD8+ T cells sorted from blood. The receptors come from a woman younger than 35 in good health.

This clonotype was detected a few times. This sequence joins TRBV7-3 and TRBJ2-2, with a weak D call TRBD1 (6 bases). Trimming removed 4 bases from V and 7 bases from J, with 19 bases in between. CDR1 SGHTA and CDR2 FQGTGA come from the germline V gene. The CDR3 contains 16 residues. The CDR3 loop is CASSSPGQGLVGELFF. CDR3 coding DNA: TGTGCCAGCAGCTCCCCTGGTCAGGGGTTAGTCGGGGAGCTGTTTTTT. The variable domain in full, completed from reference TRBV7-3 and TRBJ2-2, reads GAGVSQTPSNKVTEKGKYVELRCDPISGHTALYWYRQSLGQGPEFLIYFQGTGAADDSGLPNDRFFAVRPEGSVSTLKIQRTERGDSAVYLCASSSPGQGLVGELFFGEGSRLTVL.

V gene TRBV18 combines with J gene TRBJ2-1; 13 nucleotides align to TRBD2. With 3 bases clipped from V and 4 bases from J, the junction kept 3 bases outside the gene matches. Germline CDR1 and CDR2: KGHSH and LQKENI. The CDR3 has 16 amino acids. DNA for the CDR3: TGTGCCAGCTCACCCGGACTAGCGGGAGAATACAATGAGCAGTTCTTC. Its translation is CASSPGLAGEYNEQFF.